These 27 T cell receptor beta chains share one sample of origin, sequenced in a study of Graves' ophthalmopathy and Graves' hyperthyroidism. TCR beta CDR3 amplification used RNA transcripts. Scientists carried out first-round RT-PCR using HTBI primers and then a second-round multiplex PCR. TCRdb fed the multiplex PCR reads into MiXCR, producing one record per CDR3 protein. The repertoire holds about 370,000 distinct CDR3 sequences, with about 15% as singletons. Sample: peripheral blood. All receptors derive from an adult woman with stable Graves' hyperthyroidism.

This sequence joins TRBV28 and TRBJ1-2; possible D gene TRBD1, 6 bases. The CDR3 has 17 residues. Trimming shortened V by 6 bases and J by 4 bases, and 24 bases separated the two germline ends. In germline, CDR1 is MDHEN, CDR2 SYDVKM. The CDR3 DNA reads TGTGCCAGCAGAGCGGCAGGGGATTCTACCAGAGGCTATGGCTACACCTTC. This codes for CASRAAGDSTRGYGYTF.

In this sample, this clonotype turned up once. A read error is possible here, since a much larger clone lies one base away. In DNA, the CDR3 is TGTGCCAGCAGCCCCCAGGACAGGGGCGAGCAGTACTTC. Protein: CASSPQDRGEQYF. V and J are TRBV7-6 and TRBJ2-7, with 9 bases identical to TRBD1. Germline lookup yields CDR1 SGHVS and CDR2 FNYEAQ. Unmatched junction bases numbered 5, after V lost 5 bases and J lost 6 bases. This CDR3 has 13 amino acids.

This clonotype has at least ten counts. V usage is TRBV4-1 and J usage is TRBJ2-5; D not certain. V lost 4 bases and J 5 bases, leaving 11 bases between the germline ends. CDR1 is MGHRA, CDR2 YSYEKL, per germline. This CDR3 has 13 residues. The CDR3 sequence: CASSPVIWETQYF. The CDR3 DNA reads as TGCGCCAGCAGCCCAGTAATCTGGGAGACCCAGTACTTC.

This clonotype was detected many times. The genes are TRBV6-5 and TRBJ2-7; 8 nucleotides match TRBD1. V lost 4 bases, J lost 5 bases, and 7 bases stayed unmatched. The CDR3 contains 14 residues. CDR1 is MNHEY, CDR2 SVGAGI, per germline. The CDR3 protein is CASSLKTGVDEQYF. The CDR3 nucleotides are TGTGCCAGCAGTTTAAAGACAGGGGTGGACGAGCAGTACTTC.

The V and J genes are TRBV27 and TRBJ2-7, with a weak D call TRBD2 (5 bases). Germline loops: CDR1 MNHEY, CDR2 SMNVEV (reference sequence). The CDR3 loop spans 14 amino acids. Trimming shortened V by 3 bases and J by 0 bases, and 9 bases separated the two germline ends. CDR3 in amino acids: CASSFRRDSYEQYF. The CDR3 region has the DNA TGTGCCAGCAGTTTCCGACGGGACTCCTACGAGCAGTACTTC.

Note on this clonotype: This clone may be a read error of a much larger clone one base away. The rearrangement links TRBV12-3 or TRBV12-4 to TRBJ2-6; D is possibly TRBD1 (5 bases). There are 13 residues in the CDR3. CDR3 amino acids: CASSLRGASVLTF. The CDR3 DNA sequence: TGTGCCAGCAGTCTTCGTGGGGCCAGCGTCCTGACTTTC.

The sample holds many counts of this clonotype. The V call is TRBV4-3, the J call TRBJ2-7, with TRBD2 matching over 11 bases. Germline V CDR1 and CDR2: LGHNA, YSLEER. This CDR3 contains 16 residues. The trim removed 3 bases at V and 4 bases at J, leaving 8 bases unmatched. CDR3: CASSQEVTSGGYEQYF. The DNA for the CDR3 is TGCGCCAGCAGCCAGGAAGTCACTAGCGGGGGTTACGAGCAGTACTTC.

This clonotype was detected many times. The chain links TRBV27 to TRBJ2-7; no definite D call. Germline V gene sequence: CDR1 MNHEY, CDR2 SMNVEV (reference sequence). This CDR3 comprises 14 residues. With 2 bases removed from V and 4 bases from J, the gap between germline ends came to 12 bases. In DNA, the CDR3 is TGTGCCAGCAGTTTAAAGTCCTATGGGTACGAGCAGTACTTC. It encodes CASSLKSYGYEQYF.

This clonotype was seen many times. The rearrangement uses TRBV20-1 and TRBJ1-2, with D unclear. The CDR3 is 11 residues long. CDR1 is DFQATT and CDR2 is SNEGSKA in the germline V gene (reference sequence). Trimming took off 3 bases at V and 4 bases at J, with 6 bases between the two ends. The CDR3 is CSASDLYGYTF. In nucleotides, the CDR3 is TGCAGTGCTAGTGATCTCTATGGCTACACCTTC.

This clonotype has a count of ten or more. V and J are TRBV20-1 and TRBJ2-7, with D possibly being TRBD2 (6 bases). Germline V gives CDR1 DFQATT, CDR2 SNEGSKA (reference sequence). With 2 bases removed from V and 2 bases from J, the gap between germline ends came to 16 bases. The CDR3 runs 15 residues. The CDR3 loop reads CSARPLTGGAYEQYF. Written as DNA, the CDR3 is TGCAGTGCTAGACCTCTGACTGGAGGGGCCTACGAGCAGTACTTC.

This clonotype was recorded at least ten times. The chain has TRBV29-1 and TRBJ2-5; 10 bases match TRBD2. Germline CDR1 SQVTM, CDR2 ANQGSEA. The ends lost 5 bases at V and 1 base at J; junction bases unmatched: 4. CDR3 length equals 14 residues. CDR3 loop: CSVSLAGFQETQYF. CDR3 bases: TGCAGCGTTTCACTAGCGGGATTCCAAGAGACCCAGTACTTC.

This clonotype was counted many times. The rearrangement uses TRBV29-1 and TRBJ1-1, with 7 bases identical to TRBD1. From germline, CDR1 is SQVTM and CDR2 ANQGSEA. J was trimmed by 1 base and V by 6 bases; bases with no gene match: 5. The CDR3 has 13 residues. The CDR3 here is CSVMTGKNTEAFF. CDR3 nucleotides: TGCAGCGTCATGACAGGGAAGAACACTGAAGCTTTCTTT.

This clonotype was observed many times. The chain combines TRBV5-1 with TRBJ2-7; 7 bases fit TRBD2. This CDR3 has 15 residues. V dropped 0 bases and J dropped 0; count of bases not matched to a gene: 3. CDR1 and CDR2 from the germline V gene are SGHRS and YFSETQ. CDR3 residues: CASSLVAGPSYEQYF. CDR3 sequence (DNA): TGCGCCAGCAGCTTGGTAGCGGGTCCCTCCTACGAGCAGTACTTC. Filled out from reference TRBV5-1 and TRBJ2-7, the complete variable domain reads KAGVTQTPRYLIKTRGQQVTLSCSPISGHRSVSWYQQTPGQGLQFLFEYFSETQRNKGNFPGRFSGRQFSNSRSEMNVSTLELGDSALYLCASSLVAGPSYEQYFGPGTRLTVT.

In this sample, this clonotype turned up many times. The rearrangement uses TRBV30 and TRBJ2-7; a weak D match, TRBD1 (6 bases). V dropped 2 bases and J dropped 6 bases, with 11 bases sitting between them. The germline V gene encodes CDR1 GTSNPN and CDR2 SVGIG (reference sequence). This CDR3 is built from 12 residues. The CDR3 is CAWSLGGGEQYF. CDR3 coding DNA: TGTGCCTGGAGTCTAGGGGGTGGCGAGCAGTACTTC. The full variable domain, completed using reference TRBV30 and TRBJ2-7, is SQTIHQWPATLVQPVGSPLSLECTVEGTSNPNLYWYRQAAGRGLQLLFYSVGIGQISSEVPQNLSASRPQDRQFILSSKKLLLSDSGFYLCAWSLGGGEQYFGPGTRLTVT.

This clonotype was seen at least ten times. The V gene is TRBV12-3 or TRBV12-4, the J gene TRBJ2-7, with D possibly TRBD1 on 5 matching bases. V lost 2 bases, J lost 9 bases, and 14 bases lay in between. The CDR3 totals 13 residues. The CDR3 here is CASSLTQGWVQYF. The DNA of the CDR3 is TGTGCCAGCAGTTTAACCCAGGGATGGGTGCAGTACTTC.

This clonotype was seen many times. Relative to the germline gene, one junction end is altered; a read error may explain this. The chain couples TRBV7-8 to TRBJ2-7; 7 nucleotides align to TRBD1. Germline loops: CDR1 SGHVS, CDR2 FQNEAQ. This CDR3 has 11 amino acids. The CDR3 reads CASSLVGTASF. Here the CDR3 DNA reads TGTGCCAGCAGCTTAGTCGGGACAGCCTCCTTC.

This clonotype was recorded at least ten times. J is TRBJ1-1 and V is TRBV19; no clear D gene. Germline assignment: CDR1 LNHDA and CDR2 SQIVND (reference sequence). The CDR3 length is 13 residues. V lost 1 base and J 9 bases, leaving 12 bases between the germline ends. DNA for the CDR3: TGTGCCAGTAGTATAGGGGGAGGCCGGCAAGCTTTCTTT. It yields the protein CASSIGGGRQAFF.

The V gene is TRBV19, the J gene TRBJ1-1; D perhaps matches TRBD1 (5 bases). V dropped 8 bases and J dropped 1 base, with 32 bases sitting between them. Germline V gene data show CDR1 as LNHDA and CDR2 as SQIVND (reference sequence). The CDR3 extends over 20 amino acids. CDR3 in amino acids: CASLNPLARSGKGRNTEAFF. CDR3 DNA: TGTGCCAGTCTTAACCCGTTGGCCAGGTCCGGCAAGGGGAGGAACACTGAAGCTTTCTTT.

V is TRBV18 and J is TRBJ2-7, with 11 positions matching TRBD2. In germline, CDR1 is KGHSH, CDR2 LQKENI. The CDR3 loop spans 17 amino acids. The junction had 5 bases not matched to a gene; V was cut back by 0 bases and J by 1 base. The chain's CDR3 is CASSPPAGTSGSYEQYF. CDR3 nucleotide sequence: TGTGCCAGCTCACCACCCGCGGGGACTAGCGGATCCTACGAGCAGTACTTC.

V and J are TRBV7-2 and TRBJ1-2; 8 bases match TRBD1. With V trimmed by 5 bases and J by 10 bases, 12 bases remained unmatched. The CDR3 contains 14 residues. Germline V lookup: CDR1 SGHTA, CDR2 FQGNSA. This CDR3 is CASSPDRGVWVYTF. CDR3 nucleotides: TGTGCCAGCAGCCCAGACAGGGGAGTATGGGTCTACACCTTC.

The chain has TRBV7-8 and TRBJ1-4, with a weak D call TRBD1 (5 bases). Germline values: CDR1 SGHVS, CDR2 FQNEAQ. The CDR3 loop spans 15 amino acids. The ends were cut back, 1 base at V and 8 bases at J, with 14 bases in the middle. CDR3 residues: CASSLVRDRGEKLFF. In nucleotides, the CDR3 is TGTGCCAGCAGCTTAGTCAGGGACCGGGGGGAAAAACTGTTTTTT.

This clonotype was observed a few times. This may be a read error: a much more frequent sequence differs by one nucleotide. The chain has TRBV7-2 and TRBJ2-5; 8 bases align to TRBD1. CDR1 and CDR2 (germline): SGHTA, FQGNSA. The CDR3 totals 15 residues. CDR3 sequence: CASSLGGQGQETKYF. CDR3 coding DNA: TGTGCCAGCAGCTTAGGAGGACAGGGACAAGAGACCAAGTACTTC.

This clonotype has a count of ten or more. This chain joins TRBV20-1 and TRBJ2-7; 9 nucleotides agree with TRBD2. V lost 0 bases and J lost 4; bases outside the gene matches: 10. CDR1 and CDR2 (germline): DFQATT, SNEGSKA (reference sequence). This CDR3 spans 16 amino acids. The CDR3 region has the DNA TGCAGTGCTAGAGATTACGGCGGGAGGGTTGGGTACGAGCAGTACTTC. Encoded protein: CSARDYGGRVGYEQYF.

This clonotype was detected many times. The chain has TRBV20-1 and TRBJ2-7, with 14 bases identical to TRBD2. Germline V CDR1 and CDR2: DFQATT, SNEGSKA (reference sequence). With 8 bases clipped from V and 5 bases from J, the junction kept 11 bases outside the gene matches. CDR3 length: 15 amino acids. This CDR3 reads CSTDRLAGGPHEQYF. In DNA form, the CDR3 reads TGCAGTACTGACAGACTAGCGGGAGGGCCCCACGAGCAGTACTTC.

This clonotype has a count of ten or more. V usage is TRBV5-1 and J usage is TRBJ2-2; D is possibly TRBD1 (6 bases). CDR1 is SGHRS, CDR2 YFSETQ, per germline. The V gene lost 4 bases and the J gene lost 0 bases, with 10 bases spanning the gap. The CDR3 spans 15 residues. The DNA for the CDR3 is TGCGCCAGCAGCACACAGGGTGCGAACACCGGGGAGCTGTTTTTT. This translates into CASSTQGANTGELFF.

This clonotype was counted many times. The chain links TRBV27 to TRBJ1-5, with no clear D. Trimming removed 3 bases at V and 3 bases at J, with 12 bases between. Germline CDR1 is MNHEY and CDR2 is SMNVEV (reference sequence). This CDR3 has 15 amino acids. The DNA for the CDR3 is TGTGCCAGCAGTTTTCGAGGAAGAACCAATCAGCCCCAGCATTTT. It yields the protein CASSFRGRTNQPQHF.

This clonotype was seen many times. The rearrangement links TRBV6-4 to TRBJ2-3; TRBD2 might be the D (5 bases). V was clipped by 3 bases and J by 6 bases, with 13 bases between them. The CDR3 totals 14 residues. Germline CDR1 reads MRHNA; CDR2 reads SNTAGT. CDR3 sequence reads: CASSDSAGSDTQYF. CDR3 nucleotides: TGTGCCAGCAGTGATTCTGCGGGCTCCGATACGCAGTATTTT.